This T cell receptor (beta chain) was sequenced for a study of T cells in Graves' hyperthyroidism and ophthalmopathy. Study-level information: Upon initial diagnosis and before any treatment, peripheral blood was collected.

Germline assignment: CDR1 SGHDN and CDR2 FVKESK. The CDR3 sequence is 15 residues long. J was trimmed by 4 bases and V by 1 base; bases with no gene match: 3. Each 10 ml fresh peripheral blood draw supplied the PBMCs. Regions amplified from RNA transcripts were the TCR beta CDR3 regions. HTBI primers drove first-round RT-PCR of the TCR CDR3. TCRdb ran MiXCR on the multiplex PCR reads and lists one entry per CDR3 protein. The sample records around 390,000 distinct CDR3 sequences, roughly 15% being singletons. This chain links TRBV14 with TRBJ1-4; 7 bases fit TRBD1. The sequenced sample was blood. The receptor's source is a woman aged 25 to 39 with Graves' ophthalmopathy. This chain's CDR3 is CASSQVGQLNEKLFF. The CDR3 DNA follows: TGTGCCAGCAGCCAAGTGGGACAGCTTAATGAAAAACTGTTTTTT.